The entry that follows covers one T cell receptor (beta chain) sequence. Its antigen is as yet unknown. The source material, RNA transcripts, was used to amplify TCR beta CDR3 regions. HTBI primers were employed in a first-round RT-PCR of the TCR CDR3. TCRdb called the multiplex PCR reads again in MiXCR, with one record for every CDR3 protein. The sample yields 700,000 or so distinct CDR3 sequences, 16% seen once. CDR3 size: 16 residues. Looked up from germline, CDR1 is DFQATT and CDR2 is SNEGSKA (reference sequence). V dropped 1 base and J dropped 9 bases, with 24 bases sitting between them. This sample stems from a study of T cells in Graves' hyperthyroidism and ophthalmopathy. Study-level points and caveats: Researchers report that a 13 V-J model separated ophthalmopathy from stable hyperthyroidism.

In patients aged 18 to 65, hyperthyroidism was newly diagnosed, with duration under 2 months. Based on clinical symptoms, serum thyroxine and TRAb, thyroid ultrasound and orbital computed tomography, diagnoses were reached. Source material for PBMCs was about 10 ml fresh peripheral blood. The sequence came from a man between 18 and 29 years old with Graves' hyperthyroidism. The chain couples TRBV20-1 to TRBJ2-5, with TRBD2 as a possible D gene (6 bases). Sequenced input: blood. The CDR3 reads CSARVSEGPPGGAQYF. In DNA, the CDR3 is TGCAGTGCTAGAGTATCGGAGGGACCACCCGGAGGGGCCCAGTACTTC.